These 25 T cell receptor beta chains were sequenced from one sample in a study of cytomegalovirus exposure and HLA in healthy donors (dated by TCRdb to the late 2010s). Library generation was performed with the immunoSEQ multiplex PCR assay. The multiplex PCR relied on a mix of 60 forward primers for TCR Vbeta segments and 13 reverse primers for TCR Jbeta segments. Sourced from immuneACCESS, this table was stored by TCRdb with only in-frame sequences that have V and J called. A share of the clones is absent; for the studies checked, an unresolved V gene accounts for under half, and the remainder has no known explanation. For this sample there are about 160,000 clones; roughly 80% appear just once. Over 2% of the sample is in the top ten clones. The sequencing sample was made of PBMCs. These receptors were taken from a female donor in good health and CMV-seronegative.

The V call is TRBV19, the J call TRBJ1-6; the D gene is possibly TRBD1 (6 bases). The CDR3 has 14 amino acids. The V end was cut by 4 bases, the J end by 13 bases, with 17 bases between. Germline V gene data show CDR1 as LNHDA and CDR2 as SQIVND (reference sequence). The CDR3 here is CASSTAPTGTPLHF. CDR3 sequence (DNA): TGTGCCAGTAGTACCGCTCCGACAGGTACGCCCCTCCACTTT.

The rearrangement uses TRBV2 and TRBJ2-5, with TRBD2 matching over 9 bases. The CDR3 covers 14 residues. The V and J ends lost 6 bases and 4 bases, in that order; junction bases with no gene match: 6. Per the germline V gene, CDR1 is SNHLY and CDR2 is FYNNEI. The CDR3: CASRRGGLGETQYF. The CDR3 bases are TGTGCCAGCAGGCGGGGGGGCCTGGGAGAGACCCAGTACTTC.

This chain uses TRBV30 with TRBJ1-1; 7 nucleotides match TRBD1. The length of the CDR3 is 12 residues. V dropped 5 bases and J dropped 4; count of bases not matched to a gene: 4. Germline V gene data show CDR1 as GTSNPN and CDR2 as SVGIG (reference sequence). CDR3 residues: CAWYRGSTEAFF. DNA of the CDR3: TGTGCCTGGTACAGGGGAAGCACTGAAGCTTTCTTT.

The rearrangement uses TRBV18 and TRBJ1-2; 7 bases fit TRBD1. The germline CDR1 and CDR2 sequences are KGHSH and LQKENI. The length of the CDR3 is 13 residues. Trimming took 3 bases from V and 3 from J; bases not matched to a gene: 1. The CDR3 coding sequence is TGTGCCAGCTCACCGGGACAGCACTATGGCTACACCTTC. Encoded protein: CASSPGQHYGYTF.

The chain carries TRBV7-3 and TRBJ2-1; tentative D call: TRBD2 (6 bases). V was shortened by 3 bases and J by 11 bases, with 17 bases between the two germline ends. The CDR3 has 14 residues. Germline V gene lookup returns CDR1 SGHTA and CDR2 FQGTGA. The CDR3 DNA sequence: TGTGCCAGCAGCTTGGATCTCCGAGCGGGCAAGCAGTTCTTC. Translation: CASSLDLRAGKQFF.

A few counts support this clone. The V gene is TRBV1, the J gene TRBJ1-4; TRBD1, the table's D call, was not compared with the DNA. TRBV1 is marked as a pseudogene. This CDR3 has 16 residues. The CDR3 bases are TGCACCAGCAGCCAACACAGGGAACCAACTAATGAAAAACTGTTTTTT. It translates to CTSSQHREPTNEKLFF.

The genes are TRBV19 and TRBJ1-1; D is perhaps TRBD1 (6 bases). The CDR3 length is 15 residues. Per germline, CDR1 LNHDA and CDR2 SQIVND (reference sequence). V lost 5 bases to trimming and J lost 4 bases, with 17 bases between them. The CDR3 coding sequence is TGTGCCAGTAGTTACCCCCAGAGACAGGTCACTGAAGCTTTCTTT. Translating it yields CASSYPQRQVTEAFF.

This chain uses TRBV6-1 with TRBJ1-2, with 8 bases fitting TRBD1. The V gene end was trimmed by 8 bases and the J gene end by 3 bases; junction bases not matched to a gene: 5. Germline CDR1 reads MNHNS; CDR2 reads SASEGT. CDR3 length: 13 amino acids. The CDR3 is CASGQGVYYGYTF. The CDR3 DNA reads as TGTGCCAGCGGACAGGGAGTGTACTATGGCTACACCTTC.

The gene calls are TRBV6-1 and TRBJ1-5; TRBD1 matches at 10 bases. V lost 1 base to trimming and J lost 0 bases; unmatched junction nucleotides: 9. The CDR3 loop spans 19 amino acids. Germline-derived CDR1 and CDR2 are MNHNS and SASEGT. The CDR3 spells CASSEVGGTGVYSNQPQHF. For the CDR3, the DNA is TGTGCCAGCAGTGAAGTAGGGGGGACAGGGGTTTATAGCAATCAGCCCCAGCATTTT.

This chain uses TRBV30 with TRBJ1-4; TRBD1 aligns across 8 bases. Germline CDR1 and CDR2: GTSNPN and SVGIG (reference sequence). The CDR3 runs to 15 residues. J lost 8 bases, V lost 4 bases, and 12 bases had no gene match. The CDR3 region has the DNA TGTGCCTGGAACTCCGGACAGGGCCGAGGGGAAAAACTGTTTTTT. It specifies CAWNSGQGRGEKLFF.

The CDR3 DNA reads TGTGCCAGCAGTTACTCCCAGGAAGCTAACTATGGCTACACCTTC. This gives the protein CASSYSQEANYGYTF. The V call is TRBV6-5, the J call TRBJ1-2, with no clear D. CDR3 length: 15 residues. V lost 0 bases and J lost 0, with 8 bases in between. Germline loops: CDR1 MNHEY, CDR2 SVGAGI.

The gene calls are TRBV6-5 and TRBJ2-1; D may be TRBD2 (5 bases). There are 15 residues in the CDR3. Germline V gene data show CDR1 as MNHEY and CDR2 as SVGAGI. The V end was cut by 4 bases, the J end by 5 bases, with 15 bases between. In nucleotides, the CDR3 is TGTGCCAGCAGTTGGCCGGAGGCGACCGACAATGAGCAGTTCTTC. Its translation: CASSWPEATDNEQFF.

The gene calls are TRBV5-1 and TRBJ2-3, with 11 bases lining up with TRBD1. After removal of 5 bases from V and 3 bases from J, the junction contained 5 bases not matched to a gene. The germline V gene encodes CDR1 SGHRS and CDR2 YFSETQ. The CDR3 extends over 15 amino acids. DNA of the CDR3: TGCGCCAGCAGTCCGGGACAGGGGGGGACAGATACGCAGTATTTT. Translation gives CASSPGQGGTDTQYF.

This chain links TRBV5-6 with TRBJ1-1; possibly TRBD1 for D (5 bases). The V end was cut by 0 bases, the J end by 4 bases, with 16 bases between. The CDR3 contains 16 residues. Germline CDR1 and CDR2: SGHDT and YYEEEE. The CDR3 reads CASSLAAGFRGTEAFF. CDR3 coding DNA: TGTGCCAGCAGCTTGGCCGCAGGGTTTAGGGGCACTGAAGCTTTCTTT.

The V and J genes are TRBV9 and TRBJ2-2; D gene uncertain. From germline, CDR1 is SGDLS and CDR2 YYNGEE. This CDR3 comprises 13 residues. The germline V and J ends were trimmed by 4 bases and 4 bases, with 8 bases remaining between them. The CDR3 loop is CASSFSPTGELFF. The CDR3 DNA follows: TGTGCCAGCAGCTTTAGTCCCACCGGGGAGCTGTTTTTT.

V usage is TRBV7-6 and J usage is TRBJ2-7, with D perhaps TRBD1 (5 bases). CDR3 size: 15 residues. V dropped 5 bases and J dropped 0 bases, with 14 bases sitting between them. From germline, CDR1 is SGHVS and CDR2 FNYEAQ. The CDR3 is CASSGRTSRSYEQYF. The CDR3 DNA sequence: TGTGCCAGCAGCGGACGGACATCCCGCTCCTACGAGCAGTACTTC.

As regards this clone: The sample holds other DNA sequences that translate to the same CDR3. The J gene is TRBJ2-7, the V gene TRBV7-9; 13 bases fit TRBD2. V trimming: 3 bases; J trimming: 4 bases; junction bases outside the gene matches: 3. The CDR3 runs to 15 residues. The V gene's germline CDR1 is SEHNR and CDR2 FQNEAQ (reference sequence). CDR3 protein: CASSLGTSGTYEQYF. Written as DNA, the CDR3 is TGTGCCAGCAGCTTGGGGACTAGCGGGACGTACGAGCAGTACTTC.

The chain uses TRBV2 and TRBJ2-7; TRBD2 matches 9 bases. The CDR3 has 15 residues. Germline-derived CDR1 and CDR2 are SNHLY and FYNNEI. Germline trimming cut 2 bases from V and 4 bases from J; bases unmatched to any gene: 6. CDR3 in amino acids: CASSEIVSGGYEQYF. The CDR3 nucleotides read TGTGCCAGCAGTGAAATAGTCAGCGGGGGGTACGAGCAGTACTTC.

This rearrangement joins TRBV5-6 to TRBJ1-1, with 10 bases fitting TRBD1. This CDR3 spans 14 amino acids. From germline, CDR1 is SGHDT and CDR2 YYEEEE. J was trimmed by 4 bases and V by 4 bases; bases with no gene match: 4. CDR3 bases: TGTGCCAGCAGCCACCGGGACAGGGGCACTGAAGCTTTCTTT. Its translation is CASSHRDRGTEAFF.

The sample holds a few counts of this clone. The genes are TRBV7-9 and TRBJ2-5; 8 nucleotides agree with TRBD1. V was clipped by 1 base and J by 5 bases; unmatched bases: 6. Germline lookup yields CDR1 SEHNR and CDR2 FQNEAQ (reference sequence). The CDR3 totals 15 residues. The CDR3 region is CASSLGTGFRETQYF. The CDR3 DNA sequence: TGTGCCAGCAGCTTAGGGACAGGGTTCAGGGAGACCCAGTACTTC.

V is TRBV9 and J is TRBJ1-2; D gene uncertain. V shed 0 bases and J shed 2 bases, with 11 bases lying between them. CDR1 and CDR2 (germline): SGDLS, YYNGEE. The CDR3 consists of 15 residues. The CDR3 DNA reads TGTGCCAGCAGCGTAGCTTCTACGGGAAACTATGGCTACACCTTC. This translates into CASSVASTGNYGYTF.

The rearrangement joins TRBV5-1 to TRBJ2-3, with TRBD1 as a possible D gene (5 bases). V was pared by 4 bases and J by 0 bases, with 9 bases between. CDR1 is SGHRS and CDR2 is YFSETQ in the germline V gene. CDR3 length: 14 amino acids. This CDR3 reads CASSPTASTDTQYF. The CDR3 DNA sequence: TGCGCCAGCAGCCCGACAGCTAGCACAGATACGCAGTATTTT.

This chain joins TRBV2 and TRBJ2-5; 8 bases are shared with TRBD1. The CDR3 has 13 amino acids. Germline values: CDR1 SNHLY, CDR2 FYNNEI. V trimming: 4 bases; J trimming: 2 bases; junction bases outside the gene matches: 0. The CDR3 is CASSGTGQETQYF. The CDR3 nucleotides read TGTGCCAGCAGTGGGACAGGGCAAGAGACCCAGTACTTC.

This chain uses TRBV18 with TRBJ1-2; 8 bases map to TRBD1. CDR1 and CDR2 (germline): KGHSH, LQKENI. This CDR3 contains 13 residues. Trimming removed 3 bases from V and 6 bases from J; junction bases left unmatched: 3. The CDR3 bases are TGTGCCAGCTCACCGCAACAGGGGGATGGCTACACCTTC. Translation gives CASSPQQGDGYTF.

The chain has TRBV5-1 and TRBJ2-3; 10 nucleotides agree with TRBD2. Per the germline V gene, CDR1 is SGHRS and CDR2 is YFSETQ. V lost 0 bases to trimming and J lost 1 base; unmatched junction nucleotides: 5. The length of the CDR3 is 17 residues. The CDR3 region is CASSLGELAGGTDTQYF. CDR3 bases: TGCGCCAGCAGCTTGGGGGAGCTAGCGGGAGGCACAGATACGCAGTATTTT.